This is a list of T cell receptor beta chains from one sample in a study of CD8+ T cells in alopecia areata. The table came from immunoSEQ multiplex PCR; TCRdb's copy has only in-frame clones and leaves some out. The repertoire has 120,000 to 150,000 clones, more than 40% of them found once; the top ten carry 6.5% to 7.5%. Sequencing was carried out using CD4+ T cells sorted from blood. These receptors were obtained from a human donor with alopecia areata. CDR3s include the opening cysteine and the closing phenylalanine or tryptophan. D genes are given only for firm matches. The size entry is marked missing in some rows and otherwise reads once, few, many or a size class.

NA	TRBV29-1	TRBJ2-3	NA	TGCAGCGTTGAGAGCCTCCAGGGGCGGCATACGCAGTATTTT	CSVESLQGRHTQYF
NA	TRBV19	TRBJ1-3	NA	TGTGCCAGTAGTATGGGGGGCCCCGGAAACACCATATATTTT	CASSMGGPGNTIYF
NA	TRBV2	TRBJ1-2	NA	TGTGCCAGCAGTGAAGCGGTCAGGGCCCCTCGAGGCTACACCTTC	CASSEAVRAPRGYTF
few	TRBV18	TRBJ2-7	NA	TGTGCCAGCTCACCACGCACTAGTTACGAGCAGTACTTC	CASSPRTSYEQYF
NA	TRBV18	TRBJ2-1	TRBD1	TGTGCCAGCTCACCCCGGGACAGCGGCGATGAGCAGTTCTTC	CASSPRDSGDEQFF
NA	TRBV27	TRBJ2-1	NA	TGTGCCAGCAGTCCACGGCGGGTAGACAATGAGCAGTTCTTC	CASSPRRVDNEQFF
NA	TRBV5-1	TRBJ2-5	TRBD1	TGCGCCAGCAGCACAAGGACAGGGGGCCGAGAGACCCAGTACTTC	CASSTRTGGRETQYF
NA	TRBV14	TRBJ2-1	NA	TGTGCCAGCAGCGTCCGGGCCGGGAGTGAGCAGTTCTTC	CASSVRAGSEQFF
once	TRBV29-1	TRBJ2-3	NA	TGCAGCGTTGCCCAGGGGCTTTCTGATACGCAGTATTTT	CSVAQGLSDTQYF
NA	TRBV27	TRBJ1-5	TRBD1	TGTGCCAGCAGTTTGACAGGGCTCGATCAGCCCCAGCATTTT	CASSLTGLDQPQHF
NA	TRBV7-9	TRBJ1-2	NA	TGTGCCAGCAGCCGCCCCCCGGGAAACTATGGCTACACCTTC	CASSRPPGNYGYTF
NA	TRBV5-1	TRBJ2-7	NA	TGCGCCAGCAGCTTGGGTCTGCTCGGGACTGGAGTTCCCTACGAGCAGTACTTC	CASSLGLLGTGVPYEQYF
few	TRBV29-1	TRBJ2-1	TRBD1	TGCAGCATAGGGACAGGGGGCCGCAATGAGCAGTTCTTC	CSIGTGGRNEQFF
NA	TRBV18	TRBJ2-1	TRBD1	TGTGCCAGCTCAACTCGGACAGGGGGCAGCGTCCTTGAGCAGTTCTTC	CASSTRTGGSVLEQFF
NA	TRBV18	TRBJ2-7	NA	TGTGCCAGCTCACGTGGGACGGACGAGGAGCAGTACTTC	CASSRGTDEEQYF
NA	TRBV6-5	TRBJ2-5	TRBD2	TGTGCCACCAGATTGACTAGCGAAGAGACCCAGTACTTC	CATRLTSEETQYF
few	TRBV5-1	TRBJ1-5	NA	TGCGCCAGCAGCTTGGGGTATAGCAATCAGCCCCAGCATTTT	CASSLGYSNQPQHF
few	TRBV29-1	TRBJ2-1	TRBD2	TGCAGCGGAGGACTAGCGGGGCCCAATGAGCAGTTCTTC	CSGGLAGPNEQFF
NA	TRBV10-3	TRBJ2-7	NA	TGTGCCATCAGTTCGACCGGGACCTACGAGCAGTACTTC	CAISSTGTYEQYF
NA	TRBV30	TRBJ1-5	TRBD1	TGTGCCTGGAGTGGACAGGGATTCAGCAATCAGCCCCAGCATTTT	CAWSGQGFSNQPQHF
NA	TRBV2	TRBJ2-3	NA	TGTGCCAGCAGACTCCGTAGCGACACAGATACGCAGTATTTT	CASRLRSDTDTQYF
NA	TRBV28	TRBJ2-7	NA	TGTGCCAGCAGTCCATCCGGACAGTCCTCCTACGAGCAGTACTTC	CASSPSGQSSYEQYF
few	TRBV28	TRBJ1-2	NA	TGTGCCAGCAGCTACAGGGACGGTTCTAACTATGGCTACACCTTC	CASSYRDGSNYGYTF
NA	TRBV29-1	TRBJ2-5	NA	TGCAGCGTTGAAGCGGGACGGATACAAGAGACCCAGTACTTC	CSVEAGRIQETQYF
NA	TRBV28	TRBJ2-1	NA	TGTGCCAGCCCTGCGAGGATAGATCCTAACAATGAGCAGTTCTTC	CASPARIDPNNEQFF
NA	TRBV6-5	TRBJ2-5	TRBD1	TGTGCCAGCAGTGAAGTTTTGGACAGGGCAACCCAGTACTTC	CASSEVLDRATQYF
NA	TRBV6-5	TRBJ1-2	TRBD1	TGTGCCAGCAGGCGGACAGGGCACGGCTACACCTTC	CASRRTGHGYTF
NA	TRBV14	TRBJ1-1	NA	TGTGCCAGCAGTGTACAGGGTTTTGGGACGAACACTGAAGCTTTCTTT	CASSVQGFGTNTEAFF